These 27 T cell receptor beta chains were all obtained from the same sample, sequenced in a study of T cell responses to AZD1222 COVID-19 vaccine. TCRdb's copy holds only in-frame clones and misses some; the assay was immunoSEQ multiplex PCR. The sample consists of under 90,000 clones, approximately 85% of them appearing once. The material sequenced was peripheral blood, taken 28 days after the second AZD1222 dose. The receptors originated from an adult who received the AZD1222 COVID-19 vaccine.

The V and J genes are TRBV7-2 and TRBJ2-2; 8 bases line up with TRBD1. This CDR3 comprises 14 residues. The trim removed 3 bases at V and 8 bases at J, leaving 5 bases unmatched. Germline V gives CDR1 SGHTA, CDR2 FQGNSA. The CDR3 region is CASSFTGGQGELFF. CDR3 nucleotides: TGTGCCAGCAGCTTTACAGGGGGGCAAGGGGAGCTGTTTTTT.

The table lists this clone with a few counts. The rearrangement joins TRBV19 to TRBJ2-4, with D uncertain. V lost 5 bases to trimming and J lost 0 bases, with 8 bases between them. CDR3 length: 14 amino acids. In germline, CDR1 is LNHDA, CDR2 SQIVND (reference sequence). CDR3 sequence (DNA): TGTGCCAGTAGTCCCTGGTTAGCCAAAAACATTCAGTACTTC. This codes for CASSPWLAKNIQYF.

The chain employs TRBV9 and TRBJ1-2, with 9 nucleotides matching TRBD1. CDR3 size: 14 residues. J lost 7 bases, V lost 3 bases, and 7 bases had no gene match. Per germline, CDR1 SGDLS and CDR2 YYNGEE. Here the CDR3 DNA reads TGTGCCAGCAGCGAAGTACAGGGGGCTTCTGGCTACACCTTC. Its protein is CASSEVQGASGYTF.

Here the CDR3 reads CASSREGHVPAEQYF. The CDR3 DNA reads as TGTGCCAGCAGCAGGGAAGGTCACGTCCCGGCCGAGCAGTACTTC. This chain uses TRBV5-5 with TRBJ2-7; D not certain. Germline V gives CDR1 SGHKS, CDR2 YYEKEE (reference sequence). This CDR3 contains 15 residues. Deletions cut 4 bases from V and 6 bases from J, with 20 bases between.

In its sample, this clone was seen a few times. The chain combines TRBV7-2 with TRBJ1-3; D might be TRBD1 (5 bases). V was pared by 8 bases and J by 4 bases, with 18 bases between. The CDR3 has 15 residues. Germline loops: CDR1 SGHTA, CDR2 FQGNSA. CDR3 region: CASSPEQWGGNTIYF. Written as DNA, the CDR3 is TGTGCCAGCTCCCCCGAGCAGTGGGGGGGAAACACCATATATTTT.

The chain is built from TRBV6-5 and TRBJ2-1; 7 bases are a match to TRBD1. The germline gives CDR1 MNHEY, CDR2 SVGAGI. V lost 6 bases and J lost 8; bases outside the gene matches: 7. This CDR3 is built from 13 residues. The CDR3, as DNA: TGTGCCAGCAGGGGGACAGCTCGGGATGAGCAGTTCTTC. The encoded protein is CASRGTARDEQFF.

Written as DNA, the CDR3 is TGCGCCAGCAGCCAAGAGAGGGCGGGGAATTCACCCCTCCACTTT. Residues: CASSQERAGNSPLHF. V gene TRBV4-1 combines with J gene TRBJ1-6; D gene unclear. The ends were cut back, 0 bases at V and 7 bases at J, with 10 bases in the middle. Looked up from germline, CDR1 is MGHRA and CDR2 is YSYEKL. The CDR3 extends over 15 amino acids.

The V call is TRBV4-1, the J call TRBJ1-1, with D possibly TRBD1 on 6 matching bases. CDR3 length: 14 amino acids. V gave up 1 base and J gave up 3 bases, with 9 bases separating them. Germline CDR1 is MGHRA and CDR2 is YSYEKL. The CDR3 region is CASSQVEGDTEAFF. For the CDR3, the DNA is TGCGCCAGCAGCCAAGTGGAGGGGGACACTGAAGCTTTCTTT.

The rearrangement joins TRBV4-1 to TRBJ2-7; 12 nucleotides agree with TRBD2. V gave up 1 base and J gave up 4 bases; unmatched junction bases: 5. Germline-derived CDR1 and CDR2 are MGHRA and YSYEKL. CDR3 length: 16 amino acids. The CDR3 loop is CASSQAPGTSGYEQYF. DNA for the CDR3: TGCGCCAGCAGCCAAGCCCCCGGGACTAGCGGGTACGAGCAGTACTTC.

This rearrangement joins TRBV11-2 to TRBJ2-1, with D possibly being TRBD2 (7 bases). Germline values: CDR1 SGHAT, CDR2 FQNNGV. The CDR3 sequence is 17 residues long. Trimming removed 5 bases from V and 1 base from J, with 18 bases in between. CDR3 amino acids: CASSPGRGAKSYNEQFF. The CDR3 DNA reads TGTGCCAGCAGCCCAGGTCGGGGGGCGAAATCCTACAATGAGCAGTTCTTC.

This chain links TRBV11-2 with TRBJ2-1; no clear D gene. Germline V gene lookup returns CDR1 SGHAT and CDR2 FQNNGV. V lost 6 bases and J lost 4, with 10 bases in between. This CDR3 is built from 13 residues. The CDR3, as DNA: TGTGCCAGCAGGCTACCAGCGTACAATGAGCAGTTCTTC. It encodes CASRLPAYNEQFF.

The rearrangement joins TRBV28 to TRBJ1-4; D is possibly TRBD1 (6 bases). The germline gives CDR1 MDHEN, CDR2 SYDVKM. V was trimmed by 6 bases and J by 4 bases, leaving 12 bases between them. CDR3 size: 14 residues. The CDR3 coding sequence is TGTGCCAGCAGAATACAGGGCTTTAATGAAAAACTGTTTTTT. It encodes CASRIQGFNEKLFF.

CDR3 protein: CSATGQVGVETQYF. The DNA of the CDR3 is TGCAGCGCGACGGGACAGGTTGGCGTCGAGACCCAGTACTTC. This sequence joins TRBV29-1 and TRBJ2-5; the match to TRBD1 covers 8 bases. The CDR3 length is 14 residues. V lost 7 bases and J lost 5; bases outside the gene matches: 12. CDR1 and CDR2 from the germline V gene are SQVTM and ANQGSEA. The full variable domain, with the rest looked up from reference TRBV29-1 and TRBJ2-5, is SAVISQKPSRDICQRGTSLTIQCQVDSQVTMMFWYRQQPGQSLTLIATANQGSEATYESGFVIDKFPISRPNLTFSTLTVSNMSPEDSSIYLCSATGQVGVETQYFGPGTRLLVL.

The chain employs TRBV3-1 (or the pseudogene TRBV3-2) and TRBJ2-1; 10 bases are shared with TRBD2. The CDR3 consists of 20 residues. Germline V gives CDR1 LGHDT, CDR2 YNNKEL (reference sequence). With 1 base clipped from V and 0 bases from J, the junction kept 12 bases outside the gene matches. The chain's CDR3 is CASSQGPISSGGYSYNEQFF. In DNA form, the CDR3 reads TGTGCCAGCAGCCAAGGGCCAATCTCTAGCGGGGGATACTCCTACAATGAGCAGTTCTTC.

The chain has TRBV5-1 and TRBJ1-6, with 7 bases that match TRBD1. J was trimmed by 5 bases and V by 3 bases; bases with no gene match: 8. CDR1 is SGHRS and CDR2 is YFSETQ in the germline V gene. The CDR3 totals 16 residues. The CDR3, as DNA: TGCGCCAGCAGCTCGGGGCCGGGACAGAATAATTCACCCCTCCACTTT. Protein sequence: CASSSGPGQNNSPLHF.

CDR3 region: CAIRPDRGDGNEQFF. CDR3 bases: TGTGCCATCAGACCGGACAGGGGGGACGGCAATGAGCAGTTCTTC. The chain combines TRBV10-3 with TRBJ2-1; 10 bases are a match to TRBD1. This CDR3 is built from 15 residues. Looked up from germline, CDR1 is ENHRY and CDR2 is SYGVKD. Trimming cost V 6 bases and J 6 bases; bases outside gene matches: 8.

Note on this clone: The sample contains more than one DNA sequence encoding this CDR3. The chain carries TRBV6-1 and TRBJ2-1; 10 bases fit TRBD1. Germline V gene lookup returns CDR1 MNHNS and CDR2 SASEGT. CDR3 length equals 16 residues. V was pared by 2 bases and J by 8 bases, with 9 bases of the junction left unmatched. The CDR3 nucleotides are TGTGCCAGCAGTGAACCCTGGGGGGACAGGGGACATGAGCAGTTCTTC. Translated, it gives CASSEPWGDRGHEQFF.

The gene calls are TRBV28 and TRBJ2-4; D not resolved. CDR3 size: 14 residues. Trimming left V 10 bases short and J 0 bases short, with 13 bases between. Germline CDR1 MDHEN, CDR2 SYDVKM. The CDR3 here is CATLSGLAKNIQYF. CDR3 nucleotide sequence: TGTGCCACCCTGAGTGGCCTAGCCAAAAACATTCAGTACTTC.

The chain recombines TRBV20-1 with TRBJ2-3; D is unresolved. The length of the CDR3 is 11 residues. Germline lookup yields CDR1 DFQATT and CDR2 SNEGSKA (reference sequence). Trimming left V 3 bases short and J 1 base short, with 2 bases between. CDR3 loop: CSASGTDTQYF. The CDR3 coding sequence is TGCAGTGCTAGTGGCACAGATACGCAGTATTTT.

The chain uses TRBV6-5 and TRBJ1-2, with TRBD1 as a possible D gene (5 bases). Trimming removed 6 bases at V and 1 base at J, with 6 bases between. The germline V gene has CDR1 MNHEY and CDR2 SVGAGI. The CDR3 spans 12 residues. CDR3 bases: TGTGCCAGCAGCCAGGGTAACTATGGCTACACCTTC. It is translated as CASSQGNYGYTF.

The rearrangement joins TRBV6-5 to TRBJ1-5, with 8 bases matching TRBD1. CDR1 MNHEY and CDR2 SVGAGI come from the germline V gene. The V and J ends lost 6 bases and 6 bases, in that order; junction bases with no gene match: 10. The length of the CDR3 is 15 residues. The CDR3 protein is CASRQRTGTGQPQHF. CDR3 in DNA: TGTGCCAGCAGGCAAAGGACAGGGACGGGTCAGCCCCAGCATTTT.

This clone appeared a single time. The chain employs TRBV20-1 and TRBJ2-1; 10 bases match TRBD2. From germline, CDR1 is DFQATT and CDR2 SNEGSKA (reference sequence). The CDR3 is 11 amino acids. CDR3 loop: CGGGLANEQFF. As DNA, the CDR3 is TGCGGCGGGGGACTAGCGAATGAGCAGTTCTTC.

The chain links TRBV2 to TRBJ2-3; D not certain. V was trimmed by 2 bases and J by 5 bases, leaving 11 bases between them. The CDR3 has 14 residues. From germline, CDR1 is SNHLY and CDR2 FYNNEI. The CDR3 reads CASSERSTGDTQYF. The CDR3 nucleotides read TGTGCCAGCAGTGAACGTTCTACCGGAGATACGCAGTATTTT.

The rearrangement joins TRBV5-4 to TRBJ1-4; D is perhaps TRBD1 (5 bases). V was pared by 4 bases and J by 0 bases, with 10 bases between. Per germline, CDR1 SGHNT and CDR2 YYREEE (reference sequence). The CDR3 sequence is 15 residues long. CDR3 amino acids: CASSGDGPTNEKLFF. The CDR3 bases are TGTGCCAGCAGCGGGGACGGCCCAACTAATGAAAAACTGTTTTTT.

The chain has TRBV3-1 (or the pseudogene TRBV3-2) and TRBJ1-6; 9 bases line up with TRBD1. CDR3 length: 16 amino acids. CDR1 LGHDT and CDR2 YNNKEL come from the germline V gene (reference sequence). The junction had 2 bases not matched to a gene; V was cut back by 2 bases and J by 3 bases. CDR3 sequence reads: CASSQTGGFYNSPLHF. The DNA for the CDR3 is TGTGCCAGCAGCCAAACAGGGGGCTTCTATAATTCACCCCTCCACTTT.

The V and J genes are TRBV9 and TRBJ2-2, with a tentative D call TRBD1 (5 bases). Per germline, CDR1 SGDLS and CDR2 YYNGEE. V lost 0 bases and J lost 6, with 12 bases in between. The CDR3 totals 15 residues. CDR3 DNA sequence: TGTGCCAGCAGCGTAGAAGTCGTGGGGCCCGGGGAGCTGTTTTTT. Amino acids: CASSVEVVGPGELFF.

V is TRBV7-6 and J is TRBJ2-2; no reliable D call. Trimming removed 7 bases from V and 8 bases from J, with 14 bases in between. Germline-derived CDR1 and CDR2 are SGHVS and FNYEAQ. This CDR3 has 13 amino acids. CDR3 residues: CASKRAGYGELFF. For the CDR3, the DNA is TGTGCCAGCAAAAGGGCTGGGTATGGGGAGCTGTTTTTT.